Below, 10 T cell receptor beta chains from the same sample are listed, as sequenced in a study of T-cell memory formation after mild COVID-19 (dated by TCRdb to 2020 to 2022). Receptor amplification or capture employed 5' RACE. Sequencing was performed on an Illumina NovaSeq 6000. TCRdb passed the public sequencing reads through fastp at Q25 and MiXCR, retaining productive beta sequences. Records with the same CDR3 protein are collapsed into one entry carrying the most frequent genes and DNA. The sample table contains about 270,000 distinct CDR3 sequences; only one count was recorded for approximately 16% of them. The ten most abundant clones make up approximately 20% of the sample. Sequenced input: PBMCs or a T cell subset sorted from them (not recorded which). These receptors were obtained from a man younger than 30 who had mild COVID-19 (a few samples of this study predate the infection). The sample titles of this study are shuffled in the database, so cell type and time point are left out; the donor was told from shared clones.

Only a few counts were recorded for this clonotype. The gene calls are TRBV4-3 and TRBJ2-7; perhaps TRBD1 as D (5 bases). The CDR3 length is 14 residues. Per the germline V gene, CDR1 is LGHNA and CDR2 is YSLEER. V was pared by 0 bases and J by 5 bases, with 11 bases between. CDR3 protein: CASSQDRAVDEQYF. The CDR3 DNA sequence: TGCGCCAGCAGCCAAGACAGGGCTGTGGACGAGCAGTACTTC.

There are many counts of this clonotype. The rearrangement uses TRBV5-1 and TRBJ1-1; D unclear. Germline CDR1 is SGHRS and CDR2 is YFSETQ. Deletions cut 4 bases from V and 2 bases from J, with 15 bases between. The CDR3 consists of 15 residues. This CDR3 reads CASSPLQPPNTEAFF. DNA of the CDR3: TGCGCCAGCAGCCCTCTACAGCCTCCCAACACTGAAGCTTTCTTT.

This clonotype showed up just a few times. The chain links TRBV4-2 to TRBJ2-2; D could derive from TRBD1 or TRBD2 (5 bases each). Germline V gives CDR1 LGHNA, CDR2 YNFKEQ. This CDR3 comprises 15 residues. The V end lost 4 bases, the J end lost 0 bases, and 9 bases lay between the germline ends. This chain's CDR3 is CASSRGDANTGELFF. The DNA for the CDR3 is TGTGCCAGCAGCCGTGGGGACGCGAACACCGGGGAGCTGTTTTTT.

This clonotype was observed a few times. CDR3 sequence (DNA): TGCAGCGTTGAACCAGCGGGGACCGATGAGCAGTTCTTC. It translates to CSVEPAGTDEQFF. The V gene is TRBV29-1, the J gene TRBJ2-1, with TRBD2 identical over 7 bases. V lost 2 bases and J lost 8; bases outside the gene matches: 6. Germline-derived CDR1 and CDR2 are SQVTM and ANQGSEA. The CDR3 totals 13 residues.

This clonotype showed up just a few times. The rearrangement links TRBV27 to TRBJ1-6, with 10 bases aligning to TRBD1. The V segment lost 6 bases and the J segment 7 bases; nucleotides outside the gene matches: 3. The CDR3 extends over 14 amino acids. Germline CDR1 MNHEY, CDR2 SMNVEV (reference sequence). For the CDR3, the DNA is TGTGCCAGCAGGAGGACAGGGGGGAATTCACCCCTCCACTTT. Translated, it gives CASRRTGGNSPLHF.

The V gene is TRBV10-3, the J gene TRBJ1-1, with TRBD1 as a possible D gene (5 bases). Trimming removed 8 bases at V and 1 base at J, with 11 bases between. This CDR3 is 13 amino acids long. Germline CDR1 ENHRY, CDR2 SYGVKD. DNA for the CDR3: TGTGCCATCGGATACGACAGGAACACTGAAGCTTTCTTT. It encodes CAIGYDRNTEAFF.

Regarding this clonotype: At one end, the junction sequence differs from germline, possibly due to a read error. The chain links TRBV5-6 to TRBJ2-7; 8 bases align to TRBD2. In germline, CDR1 is SGHDT, CDR2 YYEEEE. The CDR3 runs 15 residues. The CDR3 is CASSLGRGGLYEQYF. CDR3 bases: TGTGCTAGCAGCTTGGGTCGGGGGGGACTCTACGAGCAGTACTTC.

In its sample, this clonotype was seen a few times. The chain employs TRBV24-1 and TRBJ2-5; D call uncertain. CDR1 is KGHDR and CDR2 is SFDVKD in the germline V gene. The germline V and J ends were trimmed by 6 bases and 3 bases, with 13 bases remaining between them. The CDR3 covers 14 residues. The CDR3 region has the DNA TGTGCCACCAGTACACCCGAAATGGAAGAGACCCAGTACTTC. It yields the protein CATSTPEMEETQYF.

This clonotype came up a few times. The rearrangement joins TRBV6-4 to TRBJ2-2; TRBD1 agrees at 9 bases. The CDR3 is made up of 14 amino acids. Germline-derived CDR1 and CDR2 are MRHNA and SNTAGT. With V trimmed by 5 bases and J by 6 bases, 4 bases remained unmatched. The DNA for the CDR3 is TGTGCCAGCAGTCGGGACAGGGTCCCCGGGGAGCTGTTTTTT. As protein: CASSRDRVPGELFF.

The J gene is TRBJ2-2, the V gene TRBV28; D unresolved. CDR1 and CDR2 from the germline V gene are MDHEN and SYDVKM. The CDR3 has 12 amino acids. V lost 6 bases and J 0 bases, leaving 2 bases between the germline ends. The CDR3 DNA reads as TGTGCCAGCAGGGCGAACACCGGGGAGCTGTTTTTT. Translated, it gives CASRANTGELFF.